This TCR beta chain stems from a study of cytomegalovirus exposure and HLA in healthy donors. The PCR contained 60 Vbeta and 13 Jbeta primers. Libraries were prepared by immunoSEQ multiplex PCR; TCRdb keeps only in-frame clonotypes and omits some of them. The sample consists of roughly 120,000 clones, 65% to 80% of them appearing once. The germline gives CDR1 KGHSH, CDR2 LQKENI. The CDR3 spans 14 residues. Losses at the gene ends were 3 bases for V and 4 bases for J; bases not matched to a gene: 4. The rearrangement uses TRBV18 and TRBJ1-1, with 8 bases matching TRBD1. The sample was PBMCs. The source is a woman between 40 and 50 years old in good health and CMV-seropositive. The DNA for the CDR3 is TGTGCCAGCTCACCGAAACAGGGGGGCACTGAAGCTTTCTTT. Translating gives CASSPKQGGTEAFF.